This T cell receptor (beta chain) came from a study of blood T cell repertoires in COVID-19. Study details: COVID-19 samples from acute and convalescent phases originated in the United States, Italy and Spain. PBMCs, B-cell-depleted T cells, or T cells provided the cDNA or gDNA that made up the material.

A single count supports this clone. Authors' processing steps: Estimates of nucleated cell counts were drawn from the amplification of reference gene primers. Libraries were prepared by immunoSEQ multiplex PCR; TCRdb keeps only in-frame clonotypes and omits some of them. V and J calls and clone size follow that table, whereas D and trimming were derived from the DNA. The profile shows 80,000 to 95,000 clones, 65% to 80% of them singletons. This sequence originates from a woman older than 75 with active or convalescent COVID-19. Sequencing used peripheral blood.

The CDR3 DNA is TGCGCCAGTGAGACTAGCGGGGGTTTCACAGATACGCAGTATTTT. This gives the protein CASETSGGFTDTQYF. V usage is TRBV5-1 and J usage is TRBJ2-3; 12 bases agree with TRBD2. This CDR3 spans 15 amino acids. With 8 bases clipped from V and 2 bases from J, the junction kept 6 bases outside the gene matches. Germline loops: CDR1 SGHRS, CDR2 YFSETQ. Complete variable domain (other parts from reference TRBV5-1 and TRBJ2-3): KAGVTQTPRYLIKTRGQQVTLSCSPISGHRSVSWYQQTPGQGLQFLFEYFSETQRNKGNFPGRFSGRQFSNSRSEMNVSTLELGDSALYLCASETSGGFTDTQYFGPGTRLTVL.